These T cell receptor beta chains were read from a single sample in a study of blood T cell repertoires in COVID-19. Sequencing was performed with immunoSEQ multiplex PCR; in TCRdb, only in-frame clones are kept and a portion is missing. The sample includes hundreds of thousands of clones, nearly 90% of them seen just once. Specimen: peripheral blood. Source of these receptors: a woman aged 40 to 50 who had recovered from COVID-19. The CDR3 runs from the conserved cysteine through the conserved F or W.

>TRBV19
CASSGTGDAQPQHF
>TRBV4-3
CASSQEASQPGEQFF
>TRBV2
CASNRDRDYQPQHF
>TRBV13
CASSQQAGGRRNEQFF
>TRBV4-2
CASSHTAGGATDTQYF
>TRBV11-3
CASSLRLAGNEQYF
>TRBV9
CASGRGGSSGNTIYF
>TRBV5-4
CASSDDRTNIQYF
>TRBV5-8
CASRLAADTQYF
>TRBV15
CATSRETPVAGSGSGANVLTF
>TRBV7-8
CASSPIGAGVETQYF
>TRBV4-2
CASSPPGPINQPQHF
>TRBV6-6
CASRTSGTGEETQYF
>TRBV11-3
CASSLVLQSSYNSPLHF
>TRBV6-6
CASSYRSGNQPQHF
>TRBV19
CASSPILGRVTTDTQYF
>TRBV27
CASRKTGNGGGEQYF
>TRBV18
CASSPQGQGNTGELFF
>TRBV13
CASSGFYGYTF
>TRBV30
CAWSRGGDRRNQPQHF
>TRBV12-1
CASSFARRSDGTDTQYF
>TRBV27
CASSFRGGSGPDTQYF
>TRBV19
CASRGGAGPNGGELFF
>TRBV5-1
CASSAGDPDTQYF
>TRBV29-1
CSVANSYNEQFF
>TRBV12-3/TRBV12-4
CASSLNGYEQYF
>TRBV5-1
CASSLAGSGTASYEQYF
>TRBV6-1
CASSEGGGHYGYTF
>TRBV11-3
CASSRDWTDTQYF
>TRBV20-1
CSASGDKPYEQYF
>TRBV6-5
CAGGGTGIVFGELFF